The rows below give T cell receptor beta chains drawn from one sample of a study of cytomegalovirus exposure and HLA in healthy donors. The assay was immunoSEQ multiplex PCR, and TCRdb's table has in-frame clones only and misses some. This table holds under 150,000 clones, about 70% found once. Sequencing was done on a sample of PBMCs. Receptors were obtained from a woman aged 40 to 55 in good health and CMV-seronegative. CDR3s include the opening cysteine and the closing phenylalanine or tryptophan. Each record gives: clone size, J gene, D gene, V gene, CDR3 DNA, CDR3 protein. The D gene is left open where the match is weak. Rows give clone size only sometimes, using once, few, many, or a class for an expanded clone.

size: .
J: TRBJ2-5
D: TRBD2
V: TRBV13
DNA: TGTGCCAGCAGCATAAGACTAGCGGGAGAGACCCAGTACTTC
CDR3: CASSIRLAGETQYF

size: .
J: TRBJ2-3
D: TRBD1
V: TRBV7-9
DNA: TGTGCCAGCAGCTTAGCACAGGGGGCGACCCTTGCGCAGTATTTT
CDR3: CASSLAQGATLAQYF

size: .
J: TRBJ2-3
D: TRBD2
V: TRBV15
DNA: TGTGCCACCAGCGGAGGACTAGCGGGAGGGAGCACAGATACGCAGTATTTT
CDR3: CATSGGLAGGSTDTQYF

size: .
J: TRBJ2-1
D: TRBD2
V: TRBV5-1
DNA: TGCGCCAGCACCTCCGGACTAGCGGGAGAGCGTGAGCAGTTCTTC
CDR3: CASTSGLAGEREQFF

size: once
J: TRBJ2-5
D: TRBD1
V: TRBV5-6
DNA: TGTACCAGCAGCTCAGGACAGGGTTACCAAGAGACCCAGTACTTC
CDR3: CTSSSGQGYQETQYF

size: .
J: TRBJ2-1
D: .
V: TRBV7-9
DNA: TGTGCCAGCAGCTTTTTGGGGGGCTCCTACAATGAGCAGTTCTTC
CDR3: CASSFLGGSYNEQFF

size: .
J: TRBJ2-1
D: TRBD1
V: TRBV19
DNA: TGTGCCAGTAGTAGTCCGGGACAGGGCGCTGAGCAGTTCTTC
CDR3: CASSSPGQGAEQFF

size: .
J: TRBJ2-1
D: TRBD1
V: TRBV14
DNA: TGTGCCAGCAGCCCCGCTTGGGGACAGGGCTACAATGAGCAGTTCTTC
CDR3: CASSPAWGQGYNEQFF

size: .
J: TRBJ1-1
D: .
V: TRBV5-4
DNA: TGTGCCAGCAGCTTGGACAGGAGGAACACTGAAGCTTTCTTT
CDR3: CASSLDRRNTEAFF

size: few
J: TRBJ2-3
D: .
V: TRBV5-1
DNA: TGCGCCAGCAGCTTGGTTCACAGGGAGACGCAGTATTTT
CDR3: CASSLVHRETQYF

size: .
J: TRBJ2-7
D: TRBD2
V: TRBV27
DNA: TGTGCCAGCAGTAAGGGACTAGCGGACCCCTACGAGCAGTACTTC
CDR3: CASSKGLADPYEQYF

size: .
J: TRBJ1-1
D: .
V: TRBV29-1
DNA: TGCAGCGTTGTAAGGGAAGGGGGCACTGAAGCTTTCTTT
CDR3: CSVVREGGTEAFF

size: .
J: TRBJ1-3
D: TRBD1
V: TRBV29-1
DNA: TGCAGCGCTTCGGGACAGGGCTCTGGAAACACCATATATTTT
CDR3: CSASGQGSGNTIYF

size: .
J: TRBJ1-2
D: TRBD1
V: TRBV28
DNA: TGTGCCAGCAGGGACTCCGGGACAGGGGAGACTCGGGGCTACACCTTC
CDR3: CASRDSGTGETRGYTF

size: once
J: TRBJ1-5
D: .
V: TRBV7-9
DNA: TGTGCCAGCAGCTTAGACCAGCGGCCCCAGCATTTT
CDR3: CASSLDQRPQHF

size: few
J: TRBJ1-2
D: .
V: TRBV18
DNA: TGTGCCAGCTCACCGGAGGTACTTGTGGGCCTATCTAACTATGGCTACACCTTC
CDR3: CASSPEVLVGLSNYGYTF

size: once
J: TRBJ2-1
D: .
V: TRBV9
DNA: TGTGCCAGCAGCGACACGATCTACAATGAGCAGTTCTTC
CDR3: CASSDTIYNEQFF

size: .
J: TRBJ1-3
D: TRBD1
V: TRBV19
DNA: TGTGCCAGTAGTACCTACGGACAGGGGCAAGGAAACACCATATATTTT
CDR3: CASSTYGQGQGNTIYF

size: .
J: TRBJ1-1
D: .
V: TRBV18
DNA: TGTGCCAGCTCACAAAACCAAGCAGGGGACACTGAAGCTTTCTTT
CDR3: CASSQNQAGDTEAFF

size: few
J: TRBJ1-5
D: .
V: TRBV19
DNA: TGTGCCACCCAAGACGGGGGGGCGCACGGTCAGCCCCAGCATTTT
CDR3: CATQDGGAHGQPQHF

size: .
J: TRBJ2-7
D: TRBD1
V: TRBV5-1
DNA: TGCGCCAGCAGCTTGGGGGCCCGAACAGGGGGGCAGTACTTC
CDR3: CASSLGARTGGQYF

size: .
J: TRBJ2-7
D: TRBD1
V: TRBV5-8
DNA: TGTGCCAGCAGCTTCGGGACAGGGCACTACGAGCAGTACTTC
CDR3: CASSFGTGHYEQYF

size: .
J: TRBJ1-2
D: .
V: TRBV7-9
DNA: TGTGCCAGCAGACCGGGGACATCTATCATCCCGGACTACACCTTC
CDR3: CASRPGTSIIPDYTF

size: .
J: TRBJ2-1
D: TRBD2
V: TRBV7-9
DNA: TGTGCCAGCAGCCCGACGGCGGGAGGGGGATTATACAATGAGCAGTTCTTC
CDR3: CASSPTAGGGLYNEQFF

size: few
J: TRBJ2-2
D: TRBD1
V: TRBV6-4
DNA: TGTGCCAGCAGTGAAACAGGGGGCGTCGGCTCCGGGGAGCTGTTTTTT
CDR3: CASSETGGVGSGELFF

size: .
J: TRBJ1-2
D: TRBD1
V: TRBV6-4
DNA: TGTGCCAGCAGCGATAGGGGGCATGGCTACACCTTC
CDR3: CASSDRGHGYTF

size: .
J: TRBJ2-5
D: TRBD2
V: TRBV2
DNA: TGTGCCACCAGCGGACTAGCGGGGCAAGAGACCCAGTACTTC
CDR3: CATSGLAGQETQYF

size: .
J: TRBJ2-3
D: TRBD1
V: TRBV5-1
DNA: TGCGCCAGCAGCCTACCCCCGGGACAGGGAGCAGATACGCAGTATTTT
CDR3: CASSLPPGQGADTQYF

size: once
J: TRBJ2-5
D: .
V: TRBV5-1
DNA: TGCGCCAGCAGCTTGCGGCAGGGTGGGGAGACCCAGTACTTC
CDR3: CASSLRQGGETQYF

size: .
J: TRBJ2-2
D: TRBD1
V: TRBV18
DNA: TGTGCCAGCTCACCAAGACCCGGGACAGGGGGATCCGGGGAGCTGTTTTTT
CDR3: CASSPRPGTGGSGELFF

size: .
J: TRBJ1-2
D: TRBD1
V: TRBV19
DNA: TGTGCCAGTCTGCGGACAGGCAAGAACTATGGCTACACCTTC
CDR3: CASLRTGKNYGYTF

size: .
J: TRBJ1-1
D: TRBD1
V: TRBV7-9
DNA: TGTGCCAGCAGCCTGACAGGGGACACTGAAGCTTTCTTT
CDR3: CASSLTGDTEAFF

size: .
J: TRBJ2-7
D: TRBD1
V: TRBV6-1
DNA: TGTGCCAGCAGTGGACAGGGGGGGCGAAACGAGCAGTACTTC
CDR3: CASSGQGGRNEQYF

size: .
J: TRBJ1-1
D: .
V: TRBV6-5
DNA: TGTGCCAGCAGTTACGATCAGGGATCCACTGAAGCTTTCTTT
CDR3: CASSYDQGSTEAFF

size: .
J: TRBJ2-3
D: .
V: TRBV4-2
DNA: TGTGCCAGCAGCCAAGAAGTTCAGAGGCCCTTGGTTGCAGATACGCAGTATTTT
CDR3: CASSQEVQRPLVADTQYF

size: .
J: TRBJ2-1
D: .
V: TRBV5-1
DNA: TGCGCCAGCAGTGAATTAGCAGCGGGTTCGTTTAATGAGCAGTTCTTC
CDR3: CASSELAAGSFNEQFF

size: .
J: TRBJ1-2
D: .
V: TRBV29-1
DNA: TGCAGCGTTGAAGATCAGGCGGGAAGCTATGGCTACACCTTC
CDR3: CSVEDQAGSYGYTF

size: .
J: TRBJ1-1
D: TRBD1
V: TRBV6-5
DNA: TGTGCCAGCAGTTACCCCGGACAGGGGGCGGGGGAAGCTTTCTTT
CDR3: CASSYPGQGAGEAFF

size: few
J: TRBJ1-2
D: TRBD1
V: TRBV6-1
DNA: TGTGCCAGTCTTTTAGGGACAGGGGGGTATGGCTACACCTTC
CDR3: CASLLGTGGYGYTF

size: .
J: TRBJ2-1
D: .
V: TRBV30
DNA: TGTGCCTGGAGTGCCCCTTACAATGAGCAGTTCTTC
CDR3: CAWSAPYNEQFF

size: .
J: TRBJ1-5
D: TRBD1
V: TRBV6-1
DNA: TGTGCCAGCATCTACGGACAGGGCCAGCCCCAGCATTTT
CDR3: CASIYGQGQPQHF